Here is one T cell receptor (beta chain) with its context. The data derive from a study of blood T cell repertoires in COVID-19. Study in general: The United States, Italy and Spain were the sources of the acute and convalescent COVID-19 samples. Sources were T cells, B-cell-depleted T cells, or PBMCs; the material itself was cDNA or gDNA.

The CDR3 loop spans 15 amino acids. Per germline, CDR1 SGDLS and CDR2 YYNGEE. Trimming removed 5 bases at V and 4 bases at J, with 17 bases between. Original processing methods: Estimation of nucleated cell counts was performed using reference gene primer amplification. Clones were read by immunoSEQ multiplex PCR, and TCRdb kept only the in-frame ones, dropping some. The DNA gave D and trimming, while V, J and clone size come from that table. The profile shows approximately 220,000 clones, approximately 86% of them singletons. The receptor was isolated from a woman aged 25 to 39 who had been exposed to COVID-19. Sequencing used PBMCs or T cells enriched from blood (not recorded which). V and J are TRBV9 and TRBJ2-3; TRBD2 is a possible D gene (6 bases). The CDR3 bases are TGTGCCAGCAGTCGGGACTCCCTATGGGCAGATACGCAGTATTTT. Translating it yields CASSRDSLWADTQYF.